The rows below give T cell receptor beta chains drawn from one sample of a study of blood T cell repertoires in COVID-19. TCRdb's table, derived via immunoSEQ multiplex PCR, lists solely in-frame clones and lacks some. The sample contains 300,000 to 350,000 clones, approximately 89% of which appear only once. The sequenced sample was PBMCs or T cells enriched from blood (not recorded which). These receptors were collected from a man aged 25-45 years who had recovered from COVID-19. The conserved cysteine and the conserved F or W are not part of the CDR3 here. A clone size is listed for some rows: how often the clone was seen (once, few, many), or a class if it is expanded.

v_call	j_call	clone_size	cdr3_length	cdr3_aa
TRBV7-2	TRBJ1-4	.	15	ASRAPPGHSTNEKLF
TRBV9	TRBJ1-1	.	14	ASSVDPGGGWTEAF
TRBV6-5	TRBJ2-7	.	14	ASSYQRGTGTYEQY
TRBV3-1/TRBV3-2	TRBJ1-6	.	13	ASSPQGARNSPLH
TRBV11-2	TRBJ1-2	.	12	ASSPDRGLFGYT
TRBV19	TRBJ2-1	.	16	ASSSPPGGGAGLDEQF
TRBV6-5	TRBJ2-7	few	13	ASTHSGTGSYEQY
TRBV6-5	TRBJ2-1	.	13	ASQPGKRQHNEQF
TRBV5-1	TRBJ2-5	.	15	ASSLGTSGVEGETQY
TRBV12-3/TRBV12-4	TRBJ2-3	.	9	ASTDTDTQY
TRBV20-1	TRBJ2-7	.	10	SASQGSYEQY
TRBV2	TRBJ2-2	.	14	ASSQAGGRNTGELF
TRBV11-2	TRBJ2-7	.	12	ASTVNRQVGEQY
TRBV7-9	TRBJ2-7	.	14	ASSSRVGAPSYEQY
TRBV7-9	TRBJ2-7	.	12	ASSKNINSYEQY
TRBV25-1	TRBJ2-7	.	14	ASSEVGRVAIYEQY
TRBV18	TRBJ1-6	.	13	ASSPLSAYNSPLH
TRBV7-9	TRBJ2-1	.	13	ASSLAAGSHNEQF
TRBV19	TRBJ2-5	.	11	ASGENIQETQY
TRBV5-4	TRBJ2-6	.	17	ASSPGQISLFSGANVLT
TRBV29-1	TRBJ1-1	.	10	SAADRATEAF
TRBV30	TRBJ2-7	.	11	AWRGAEPYEQY
TRBV5-1	TRBJ2-1	.	12	ASSDRGITNEQF
TRBV10-3	TRBJ1-6	.	11	AIKDAGNSPLH
TRBV6-2/TRBV6-3	TRBJ2-3	.	15	ASSYTSGGRSTDTQY
TRBV23-1	TRBJ2-1	.	13	ASSPGEGKYCEQF
TRBV7-8	TRBJ1-3	.	14	ASSLLDRGAGNTIY
TRBV24-1	TRBJ2-1	.	14	ATSDRSGRSYNEQF
TRBV24-1	TRBJ2-3	.	15	ATSDLQTTGGTDTQY
TRBV6-5	TRBJ1-2	.	11	ASSRTGSGGYT
TRBV19	TRBJ1-1	once	13	ASNPLTGGNTEAF
TRBV30	TRBJ1-1	.	9	AWSIVTEAF